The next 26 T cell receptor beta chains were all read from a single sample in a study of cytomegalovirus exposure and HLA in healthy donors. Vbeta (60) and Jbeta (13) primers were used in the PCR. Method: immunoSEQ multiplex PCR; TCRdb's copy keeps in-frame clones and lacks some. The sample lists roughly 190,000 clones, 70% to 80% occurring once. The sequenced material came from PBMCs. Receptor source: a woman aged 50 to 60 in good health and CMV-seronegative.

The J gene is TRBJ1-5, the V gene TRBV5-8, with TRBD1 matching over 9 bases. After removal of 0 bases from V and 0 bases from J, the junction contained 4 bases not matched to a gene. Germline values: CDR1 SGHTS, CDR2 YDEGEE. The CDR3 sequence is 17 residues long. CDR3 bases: TGTGCCAGCAGCTTGGCCCGGACAGGGGCTAGCAATCAGCCCCAGCATTTT. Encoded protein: CASSLARTGASNQPQHF.

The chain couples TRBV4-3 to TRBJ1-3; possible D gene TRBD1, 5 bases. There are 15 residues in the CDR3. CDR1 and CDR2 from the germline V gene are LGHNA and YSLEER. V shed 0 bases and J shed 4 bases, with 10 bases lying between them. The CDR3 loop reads CASSQEGGGGNTIYF. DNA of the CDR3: TGCGCCAGCAGCCAAGAGGGGGGAGGGGGAAACACCATATATTTT.

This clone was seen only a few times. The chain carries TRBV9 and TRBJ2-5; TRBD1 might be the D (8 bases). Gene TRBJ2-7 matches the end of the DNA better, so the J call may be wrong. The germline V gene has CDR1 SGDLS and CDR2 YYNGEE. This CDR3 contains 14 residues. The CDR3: CASSPQGGSYEQYF. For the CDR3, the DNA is TGTGCCAGCAGCCCACAGGGGGGGTCCTACGAGCAGTACTTC.

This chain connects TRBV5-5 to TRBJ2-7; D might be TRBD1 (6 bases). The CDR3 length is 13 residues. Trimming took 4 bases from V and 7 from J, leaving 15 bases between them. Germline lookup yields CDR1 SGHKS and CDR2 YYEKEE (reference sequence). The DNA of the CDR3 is TGTGCCAGCAGCACCCCGGTCCAGGGGGAGCAGTACTTC. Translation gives CASSTPVQGEQYF.

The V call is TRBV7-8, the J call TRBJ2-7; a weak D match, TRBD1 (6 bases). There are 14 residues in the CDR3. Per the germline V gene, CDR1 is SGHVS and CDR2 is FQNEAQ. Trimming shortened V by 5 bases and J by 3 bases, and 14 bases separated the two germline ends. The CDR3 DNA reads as TGTGCCAGCAGCGTACAGGGTAGTCGCTACGAGCAGTACTTC. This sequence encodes CASSVQGSRYEQYF.

The CDR3 reads CASGVRGDRNTEAFF. CDR3 coding DNA: TGTGCCAGCGGGGTACGAGGGGACAGGAACACTGAAGCTTTCTTT. The chain is built from TRBV6-5 and TRBJ1-1; 7 nucleotides agree with TRBD1. CDR1 and CDR2 (germline): MNHEY, SVGAGI. The CDR3 loop spans 15 amino acids. Losses at the gene ends were 8 bases for V and 1 base for J; bases not matched to a gene: 10.

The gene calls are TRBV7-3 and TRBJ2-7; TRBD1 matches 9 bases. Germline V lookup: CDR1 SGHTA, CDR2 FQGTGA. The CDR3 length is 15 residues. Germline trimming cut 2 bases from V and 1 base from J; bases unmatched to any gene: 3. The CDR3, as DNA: TGTGCCAGCAGCTTATTCGGACAGGGGTCCTACGAGCAGTACTTC. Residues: CASSLFGQGSYEQYF.

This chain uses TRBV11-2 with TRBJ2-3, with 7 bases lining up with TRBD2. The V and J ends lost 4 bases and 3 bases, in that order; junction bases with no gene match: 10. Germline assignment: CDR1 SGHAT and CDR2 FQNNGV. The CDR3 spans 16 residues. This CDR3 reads CASSSAAGLRTDTQYF. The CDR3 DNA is TGTGCCAGCAGCTCCGCAGCGGGACTGAGGACAGATACGCAGTATTTT.

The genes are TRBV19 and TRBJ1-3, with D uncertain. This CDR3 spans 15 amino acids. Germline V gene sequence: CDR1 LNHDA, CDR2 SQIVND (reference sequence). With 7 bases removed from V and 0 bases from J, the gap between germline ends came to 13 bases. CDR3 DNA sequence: TGTGCCAGTATGACGAGACTCATCTCTGGAAACACCATATATTTT. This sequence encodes CASMTRLISGNTIYF. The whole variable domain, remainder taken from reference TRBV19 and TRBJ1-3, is DGGITQSPKYLFRKEGQNVTLSCEQNLNHDAMYWYRQDPGQGLRLIYYSQIVNDFQKGDIAEGYSVSREKKESFPLTVTSAQKNPTAFYLCASMTRLISGNTIYFGEGSWLTVV.

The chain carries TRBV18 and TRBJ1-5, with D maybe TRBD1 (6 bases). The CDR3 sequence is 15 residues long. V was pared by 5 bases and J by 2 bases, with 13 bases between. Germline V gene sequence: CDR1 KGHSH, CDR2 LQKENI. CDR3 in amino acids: CASSFTGNRNQPQHF. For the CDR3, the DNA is TGTGCCAGCTCATTCACAGGGAATCGCAATCAGCCCCAGCATTTT.

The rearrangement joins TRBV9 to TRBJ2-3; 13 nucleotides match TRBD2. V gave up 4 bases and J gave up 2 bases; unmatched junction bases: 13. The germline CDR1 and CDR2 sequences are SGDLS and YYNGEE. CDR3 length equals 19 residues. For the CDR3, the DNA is TGTGCCAGCAGCCCCGCATCCCCCGGGACTAGCGGGGTCACAGATACGCAGTATTTT. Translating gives CASSPASPGTSGVTDTQYF.

As DNA, the CDR3 is TGCAGCGCAAGGGCAGGGACCTACGAGCAGTACTTC. Amino acid sequence: CSARAGTYEQYF. The genes are TRBV29-1 and TRBJ2-7, with D maybe TRBD1 (5 bases). V was cut by 7 bases and J by 2 bases, with 12 bases left in between. The CDR3 runs to 12 residues. Germline V lookup: CDR1 SQVTM, CDR2 ANQGSEA.

The chain's CDR3 is CASSQLPGQGTYEQYF. CDR3 coding DNA: TGTGCCAGCAGCCAACTACCGGGACAGGGAACCTACGAGCAGTACTTC. The chain is built from TRBV4-2 and TRBJ2-7; TRBD1 matches at 9 bases. CDR1 is LGHNA and CDR2 is YNFKEQ in the germline V gene. Trimming took 2 bases from V and 2 from J; bases not matched to a gene: 7. The CDR3 consists of 16 residues.

The CDR3 sequence: CASSLAQGGNTIYF. The DNA for the CDR3 is TGTGCCAGCAGCTTAGCACAGGGGGGAAACACCATATATTTT. This sequence joins TRBV7-6 and TRBJ1-3; 7 nucleotides line up with TRBD1. Trimming at V came to 0 bases and at J to 4 bases, leaving 0 bases not matched to a gene. The CDR3 length is 14 residues. In germline, CDR1 is SGHVS, CDR2 FNYEAQ.

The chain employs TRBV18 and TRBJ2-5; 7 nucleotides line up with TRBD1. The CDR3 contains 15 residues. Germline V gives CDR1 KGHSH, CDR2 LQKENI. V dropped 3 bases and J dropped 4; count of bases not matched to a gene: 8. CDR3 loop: CASSPEGARIETQYF. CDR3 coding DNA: TGTGCCAGCTCACCCGAGGGGGCCAGGATAGAGACCCAGTACTTC.

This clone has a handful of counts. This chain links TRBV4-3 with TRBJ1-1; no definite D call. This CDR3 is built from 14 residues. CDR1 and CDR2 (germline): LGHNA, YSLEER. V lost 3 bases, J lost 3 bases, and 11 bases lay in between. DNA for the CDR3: TGCGCCAGCAGCCAGCTAGAAAGGTACACTGAAGCTTTCTTT. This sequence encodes CASSQLERYTEAFF.

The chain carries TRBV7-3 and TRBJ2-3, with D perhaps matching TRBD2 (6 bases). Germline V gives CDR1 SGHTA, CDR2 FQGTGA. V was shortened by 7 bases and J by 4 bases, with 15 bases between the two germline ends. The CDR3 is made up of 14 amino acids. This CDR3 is CASKVAGMSDTQYF. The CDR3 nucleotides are TGTGCCAGCAAGGTGGCGGGAATGTCAGATACGCAGTATTTT.

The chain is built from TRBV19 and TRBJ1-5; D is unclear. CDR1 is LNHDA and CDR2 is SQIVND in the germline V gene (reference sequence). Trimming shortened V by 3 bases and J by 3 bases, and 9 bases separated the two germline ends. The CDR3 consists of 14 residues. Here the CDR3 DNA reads TGTGCCAGTAGTATGAGCCGTGACAATCAGCCCCAGCATTTT. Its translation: CASSMSRDNQPQHF.

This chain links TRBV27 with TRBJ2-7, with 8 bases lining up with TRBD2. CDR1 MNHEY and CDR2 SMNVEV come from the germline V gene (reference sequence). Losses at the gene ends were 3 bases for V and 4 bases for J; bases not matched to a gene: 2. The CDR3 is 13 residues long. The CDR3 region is CASSFGGGYEQYF. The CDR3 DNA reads TGTGCCAGCAGTTTCGGGGGGGGTTACGAGCAGTACTTC.

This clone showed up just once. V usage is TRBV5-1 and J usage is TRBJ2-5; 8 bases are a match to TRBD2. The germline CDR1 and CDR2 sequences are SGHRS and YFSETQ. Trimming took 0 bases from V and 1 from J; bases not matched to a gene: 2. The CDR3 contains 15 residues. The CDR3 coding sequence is TGCGCCAGCAGCTTGGTAGCGGGGCCCCAAGAGACCCAGTACTTC. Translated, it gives CASSLVAGPQETQYF. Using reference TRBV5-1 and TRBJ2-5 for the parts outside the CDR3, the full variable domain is KAGVTQTPRYLIKTRGQQVTLSCSPISGHRSVSWYQQTPGQGLQFLFEYFSETQRNKGNFPGRFSGRQFSNSRSEMNVSTLELGDSALYLCASSLVAGPQETQYFGPGTRLLVL.

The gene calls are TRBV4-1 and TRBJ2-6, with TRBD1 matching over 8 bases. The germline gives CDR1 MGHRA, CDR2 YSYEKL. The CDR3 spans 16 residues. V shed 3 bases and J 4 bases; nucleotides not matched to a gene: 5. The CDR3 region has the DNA TGCGCCAGCAGCCAGGCAGGGGGCCCAGGGGCCAACGTCCTGACTTTC. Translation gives CASSQAGGPGANVLTF.

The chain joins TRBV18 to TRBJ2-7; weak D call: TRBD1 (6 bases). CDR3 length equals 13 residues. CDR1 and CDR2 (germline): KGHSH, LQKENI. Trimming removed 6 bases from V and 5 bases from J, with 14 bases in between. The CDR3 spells CASSPNREHEQYF. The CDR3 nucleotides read TGTGCCAGCTCGCCCAACAGGGAGCACGAGCAGTACTTC.

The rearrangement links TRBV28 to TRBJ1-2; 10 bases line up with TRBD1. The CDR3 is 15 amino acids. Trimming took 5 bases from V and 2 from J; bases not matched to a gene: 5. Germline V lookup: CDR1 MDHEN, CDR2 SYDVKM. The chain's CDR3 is CASSAMGQGNYGYTF. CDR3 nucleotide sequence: TGTGCCAGCAGTGCGATGGGACAGGGGAACTATGGCTACACCTTC.

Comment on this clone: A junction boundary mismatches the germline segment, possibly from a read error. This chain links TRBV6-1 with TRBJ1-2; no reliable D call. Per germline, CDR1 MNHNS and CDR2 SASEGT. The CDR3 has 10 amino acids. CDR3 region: CASGEVLCFF. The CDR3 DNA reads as TGTGCCAGCGGGGAGGTCCTGTGTTTCTTC.

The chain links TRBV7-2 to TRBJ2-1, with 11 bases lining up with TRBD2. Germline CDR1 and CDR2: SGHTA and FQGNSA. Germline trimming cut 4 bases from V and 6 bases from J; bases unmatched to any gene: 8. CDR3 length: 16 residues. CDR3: CASSSPSGGRLNEQFF. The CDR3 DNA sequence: TGTGCCAGCAGCTCCCCTAGCGGGGGGCGCCTCAATGAGCAGTTCTTC.

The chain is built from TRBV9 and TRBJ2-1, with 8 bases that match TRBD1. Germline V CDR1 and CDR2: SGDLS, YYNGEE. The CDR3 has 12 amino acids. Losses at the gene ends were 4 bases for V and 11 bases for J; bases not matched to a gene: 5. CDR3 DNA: TGTGCCAGCAGCCCTCGACAGGGGAAGCAGTTCTTC. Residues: CASSPRQGKQFF.